The clone carrying this T cell receptor beta chain came up a few times. Its antigen is undetermined. Losses at the gene ends were 0 bases for V and 7 bases for J; bases not matched to a gene: 3. The germline V gene encodes CDR1 KGHDR and CDR2 SFDVKD. This CDR3 has 15 residues. These data come from a study of T-cell memory formation after mild COVID-19. TCRdb processed the 5' RACE reads anew with MiXCR; each CDR3 protein has one entry. The table records roughly 500,000 distinct CDR3 sequences, about 20% of them present only once. Broader study findings: Memory cells collected pre-infection included some clones that later responded, suggesting cross-reactive memory joined.

The chain links TRBV24-1 to TRBJ2-1; 9 nucleotides match TRBD2. The source material was PBMCs or a T cell subset sorted from them (not recorded which). The sequence came from an adult woman who had mild COVID-19 (a few samples of this study predate the infection). Cell type and time point are not known. Written as DNA, the CDR3 is TGTGCCACCAGTGATTTGGGGACTAGCAGAAATGAGCAGTTCTTC. This sequence encodes CATSDLGTSRNEQFF.